The entry that follows covers one T cell receptor beta chain sequence. The data were obtained in a study of blood T cell repertoires in COVID-19. Background on the study: Collection of acute and convalescent COVID-19 samples took place in the United States, Italy and Spain. The cDNA or gDNA used as material had been derived from T cells, B-cell-depleted T cells, or PBMCs.

Authors' processing steps: How many nucleated cells were present was estimated from reference gene primer amplification. The assay was immunoSEQ multiplex PCR, and TCRdb's table has in-frame clones only and misses some. V and J calls and clone size are given by that table; D and trimming were obtained from the DNA. Of over 400,000 clones in the sample, around nine tenths were seen once. In Seattle, patients joined the study during active infection and were tracked longitudinally. The CDR3 loop spans 17 amino acids. The V gene's germline CDR1 is WSHSY and CDR2 SAAADI. Unmatched junction bases numbered 13, after V lost 5 bases and J lost 6 bases.

The sequenced material came from peripheral blood. This clonotype was obtained from a woman between 45 and 60 years old with COVID-19, enrolled during active disease. This chain links TRBV10-2 with TRBJ2-1; 10 bases fit TRBD2. CDR3 amino acids: CASSRGFVAGGSNEQFF. The CDR3 DNA is TGCGCCAGCAGTCGAGGGTTTGTAGCGGGGGGCAGCAATGAGCAGTTCTTC.